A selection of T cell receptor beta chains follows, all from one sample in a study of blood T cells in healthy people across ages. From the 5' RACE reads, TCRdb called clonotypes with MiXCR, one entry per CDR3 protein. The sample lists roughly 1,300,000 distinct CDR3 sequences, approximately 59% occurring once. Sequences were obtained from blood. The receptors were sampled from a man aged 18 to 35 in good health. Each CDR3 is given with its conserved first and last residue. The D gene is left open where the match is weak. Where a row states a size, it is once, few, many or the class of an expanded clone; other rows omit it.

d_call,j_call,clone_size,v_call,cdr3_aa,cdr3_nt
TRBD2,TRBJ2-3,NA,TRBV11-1,CASSSLERGDSTDTQYF,TGTGCCAGCAGCTCTCTGGAGCGGGGGGATAGCACAGATACGCAGTATTTT
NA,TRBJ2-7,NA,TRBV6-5,CASSYSALTAYEQYF,TGTGCCAGCAGTTACTCGGCCTTAACCGCCTACGAGCAGTACTTC
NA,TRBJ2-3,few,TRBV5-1,CASSLGPGTYTDTQYF,TGCGCCAGCAGCCTGGGGCCAGGGACATACACAGATACGCAGTATTTT
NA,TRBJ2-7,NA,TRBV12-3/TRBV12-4,CASSLSRGRREQYF,TGTGCCAGCAGTCTCTCGCGGGGTCGTCGGGAGCAGTACTTC
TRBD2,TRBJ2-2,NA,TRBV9,CASSLRAGGTGELFF,TGTGCCAGCAGCCTTCGAGCGGGGGGGACCGGGGAGCTGTTTTTT
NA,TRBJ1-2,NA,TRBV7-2,CASSLPNWRGYTF,TGTGCCAGCAGCTTACCCAACTGGAGGGGCTACACCTTC
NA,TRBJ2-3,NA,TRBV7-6,CASSHAAAGSLGTDTQYF,TGTGCCAGCAGCCACGCCGCTGCAGGCTCCTTGGGCACAGATACGCAGTATTTT
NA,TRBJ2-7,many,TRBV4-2,CASSQDYTSYEQYF,TGTGCCAGCAGCCAAGATTACACTTCCTACGAGCAGTACTTC
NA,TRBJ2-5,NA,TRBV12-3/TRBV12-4,CASSLTAEGETQYF,TGTGCCAGCAGTTTAACGGCCGAGGGAGAGACCCAGTACTTC
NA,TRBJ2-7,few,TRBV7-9,CASSLAVTYEQYF,TGTGCCAGCAGCTTAGCAGTGACCTACGAGCAGTACTTC
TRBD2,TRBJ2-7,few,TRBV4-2,CASSQELAGVYEQYF,TGTGCCAGCAGCCAAGAACTAGCGGGGGTCTACGAGCAGTACTTC
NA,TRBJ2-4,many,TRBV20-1,CSASGQTLAKNIQYF,TGCAGTGCTAGCGGGCAGACCCTAGCCAAAAACATTCAGTACTTC
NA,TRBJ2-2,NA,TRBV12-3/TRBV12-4,CASSPELVVGELFF,TGTGCCAGCAGCCCGGAACTAGTCGTCGGGGAGCTGTTTTTT
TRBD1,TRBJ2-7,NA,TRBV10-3,CAISDRDRGSGKQYF,TGTGCCATCAGTGACCGGGACAGGGGATCTGGAAAGCAGTACTTC
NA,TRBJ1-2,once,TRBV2,CASSGRPKEGGYTF,TGTGCCAGCAGTGGGCGTCCAAAAGAAGGGGGCTACACCTTC
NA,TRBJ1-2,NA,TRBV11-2,CASSLVDGGNYGYTF,TGTGCCAGCAGCTTAGTGGATGGTGGGAACTATGGCTACACCTTC
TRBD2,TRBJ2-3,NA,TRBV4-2,CASSQETSGTDTQYF,TGTGCCAGCAGCCAAGAGACTAGCGGAACAGATACGCAGTATTTT
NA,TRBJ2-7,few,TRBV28,CATASGYEQYF,TGTGCCACAGCCTCGGGTTACGAGCAGTACTTC
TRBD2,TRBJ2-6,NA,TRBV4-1,CASSPLRGGAGANVLTF,TGCGCCAGCAGCCCATTGCGCGGGGGGGCTGGGGCCAACGTCCTGACTTTC
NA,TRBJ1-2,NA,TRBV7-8,CASSFLTGRTNYGYTF,TGTGCCAGCAGCTTCCTCACAGGGCGTACCAACTATGGCTACACCTTC